This is a list of T cell receptor beta chains from one sample in a study. Only in-frame clones appear in the TCRdb table, and some are missing; sequencing was by immunoSEQ multiplex PCR. This table has 55,000 to 70,000 clones, roughly 95% appearing once. Material for sequencing was PBMCs. The origin of the receptors is a man aged 35-49 years with rheumatoid arthritis. Both conserved end residues are part of each CDR3. Each record gives: D gene, V gene, J gene, CDR3 DNA, CDR3 protein. A D gene is named only where the DNA matches it firmly.

NA,TRBV6-6,TRBJ2-1,TGTGCCAGCAGCAAGGGCGGAGCCGTGAATGAGCAGTTCTTC,CASSKGGAVNEQFF
TRBD2,TRBV15,TRBJ2-1,TGTGCCACCAGGAACGGACTAGCGGGAGACTACAATGAGCAGTTCTTC,CATRNGLAGDYNEQFF
TRBD1,TRBV11-3,TRBJ2-2,TGTGCCAGCAGCTTAGCCGGGACAGTGAACACCGGGGAGCTGTTTTTT,CASSLAGTVNTGELFF
NA,TRBV6-4,TRBJ2-2,TGTGCCAGCAAGGGTAGCTTGAACACCGGGGAGCTGTTTTTT,CASKGSLNTGELFF
NA,TRBV24-1,TRBJ2-1,TGTGCCACCGGTAGCACTGGCGGACGGTACAATGAGCAGTTCTTC,CATGSTGGRYNEQFF
NA,TRBV5-1,TRBJ2-7,TGCGCCAGCAGCTTGGCCGAGACAGGTGGTTACGAGCAGTACTTC,CASSLAETGGYEQYF
TRBD1,TRBV27,TRBJ2-5,TGTGCCAGCAGTTCGGGACAGGTGGTCGAGACCCAGTACTTC,CASSSGQVVETQYF
TRBD1,TRBV7-8,TRBJ2-3,TGTGCCAGCAGCGCGGGACAGGCTTACACAGATACGCAGTATTTT,CASSAGQAYTDTQYF
TRBD1,TRBV12-3/TRBV12-4,TRBJ1-1,TGTGCCAGCAGTCGGGACAGGTACACTGAAGCTTTCTTT,CASSRDRYTEAFF
NA,TRBV7-9,TRBJ1-2,TGTGCCAGCAGCTTATCAGTGATCCTCTATGGCTACACCTTC,CASSLSVILYGYTF
NA,TRBV6-5,TRBJ1-4,TGTGCCAGCAGGCCCGCGGACCTCCAGCGAAAACTGTTTTTT,CASRPADLQRKLFF
NA,TRBV4-1,TRBJ1-6,TGCGCCAGCAGCCAAACAGGGCCACCCCTCCACTTT,CASSQTGPPLHF
NA,TRBV5-1,TRBJ1-2,TGCGCCAGCAGCCCATGGGACCCTCCTGTCGCCTATGGCTACACCTTC,CASSPWDPPVAYGYTF
NA,TRBV30,TRBJ1-3,TGTGCCTGGAATCTTAAGGGCGGGAGAAACACCATATATTTT,CAWNLKGGRNTIYF
NA,TRBV6-5,TRBJ2-5,TGTGCCAGCAGTTACTCGAAATCCCCAGAGACCCAGTACTTC,CASSYSKSPETQYF
NA,TRBV19,TRBJ2-6,TGTGCCAGCGGGAAGGGGACTGGGGCCAACGTCCTGACTTTC,CASGKGTGANVLTF
NA,TRBV3-1/TRBV3-2,TRBJ2-1,TGTGCCAGCAGGGATGACAAGTATAATGAGCAGTTCTTC,CASRDDKYNEQFF
NA,TRBV27,TRBJ2-7,TGTGCCAGCAGTTTAGAAGGATCCTACGAGCAGTACTTC,CASSLEGSYEQYF
TRBD2,TRBV6-5,TRBJ2-7,TGTGCCAGCAGTTACTCGGCGGGACTAGCGGGAGGCGAGCAGTACTTC,CASSYSAGLAGGEQYF
NA,TRBV25-1,TRBJ2-7,TGTGCCACCAAAGACAGACTTACCTACGAGCAGTACTTC,CATKDRLTYEQYF
TRBD1,TRBV9,TRBJ1-5,TGTGCCAGCAGCGTAGGGACAGGGATCAATCAGCCCCAGCATTTT,CASSVGTGINQPQHF
NA,TRBV19,TRBJ1-5,TGTGCCAGTAGTAAGAGGGATTATAGCAATCAGCCCCAGCATTTT,CASSKRDYSNQPQHF
NA,TRBV18,TRBJ2-1,TGTGCCAGCTCACCGCAGGGAAGTGGCAATGAGCAGTTCTTC,CASSPQGSGNEQFF
NA,TRBV28,TRBJ2-7,TGTGCCAGCAGTTTTTCGACAAGAAAGGGGGAATACGAGCAGTACTTC,CASSFSTRKGEYEQYF
NA,TRBV5-5,TRBJ1-2,TGTGCCAGCAGCTTTACGCTGGAGAACGATTATGGCTACACCTTC,CASSFTLENDYGYTF
NA,TRBV7-9,TRBJ1-1,TGTGCCAGCAGCTTCGAGGGGCGCGGCACTGAAGCTTTCTTT,CASSFEGRGTEAFF
TRBD1,TRBV14,TRBJ1-2,TGTGCCAGCAGCCAATTAGGGGGCGACTATGGCTACACCTTC,CASSQLGGDYGYTF